This T cell receptor (beta chain) was retrieved from a study of shared clonotypes between healthy human individuals. The overall study: The study enrolled a couple of women and three men aged 18 to 49. Study conclusions and caveats: Having only a few donors restricted how much genetic and exposure-history diversity was captured.

Per sorted-subset replicate PCR, input was about 180 ng DNA, representing around 28,000 T cell genomes. The repertoire was sequenced with immunoSEQ multiplex PCR; TCRdb's copy has only in-frame clones and lacks some. The sample yields 2,500,000 or so clones, approximately 90% seen once. Germline assignment: CDR1 SGHNT and CDR2 YYREEE (reference sequence). This CDR3 has 13 amino acids. Trimming left V 3 bases short and J 4 bases short, with 7 bases between. A note on this clone: Its antigen is unidentified.

Donors were healthy HIV-negative adults without recently reported acute infections or vaccinations. Sample: naive CD4+ T cells sorted from blood. Stated subset: CD45RA+ positively selected. The sequence derives from a man younger than 35 in good health. V is TRBV5-4 and J is TRBJ2-2; D call uncertain. CDR3 region: CASSWDFTGELFF. DNA for the CDR3: TGTGCCAGCAGCTGGGATTTCACCGGGGAGCTGTTTTTT.